This T cell receptor (beta chain) was retrieved from a study of CD8+ T cells in alopecia areata. Whole-study context: After 6 to 18 months of tofacitinib, follow-up continued 6 months off drug.

In each case, RNA was isolated and then reverse transcribed into cDNA as the sequencing template. Produced via immunoSEQ multiplex PCR; TCRdb's table is partial and in-frame only. The table records 130,000 to 150,000 clones, around 87% of them present only once. CD4+ and CD8+ T cells were sorted from PBMCs stained for CD3, CD4 and CD8. Germline V gene sequence: CDR1 MRHNA, CDR2 SNTAGT. The V and J ends lost 7 bases and 3 bases respectively, with 28 bases between them. The CDR3 has 19 amino acids. This TCR was recovered from a human donor with alopecia areata. The sample here was CD8+ T cells sorted from blood, taken at week 0. The J gene is TRBJ2-1, the V gene TRBV6-4; D gene ambiguous. CDR3 nucleotides: TGTGCCAGCACCCGGGTTAGAGGCTTGAGTGCTTGCGTCTACAATGAGCAGTTCTTC. Translated: CASTRVRGLSACVYNEQFF.